This T cell receptor beta chain was found in a study of T cell responses to AZD1222 COVID-19 vaccine. Assay: immunoSEQ multiplex PCR; the TCRdb copy retains only in-frame clones and omits some. The sample carries around 180,000 clones, around 93% recorded once. V gave up 1 base and J gave up 2 bases, with 9 bases separating them. The CDR3 sequence is 15 residues long. The germline CDR1 and CDR2 sequences are LNHDA and SQIVND (reference sequence). Overall study findings and caveats: Samples come after the peak T cell response, not at day 14. Clonal diversity was possibly underestimated, and white British individuals and females predominated among donors. Reports indicate that nearly half of spike-specific TCRs are directed at unmutated variant regions. Only a handful of people who got AZD1222 tested seropositive at baseline.

Remarks on this clone: What it binds is not known.

The V gene is TRBV19, the J gene TRBJ2-1; possible D gene TRBD1, 5 bases. The source material was peripheral blood, sampled on day 0 of AZD1222 vaccination. The source of this sequence is an adult in good health. CDR3 region: CASSIVETAYNEQFF. The CDR3 DNA reads TGTGCCAGTAGTATAGTTGAGACAGCCTACAATGAGCAGTTCTTC.